Following are 9 T cell receptor beta chains from one sample sequenced in a study of blood T cell repertoires in COVID-19. Sequencing used immunoSEQ multiplex PCR; TCRdb keeps in-frame clones, though not all of them. The table includes roughly 700,000 clones, approximately 90% detected once. The sequenced sample was peripheral blood. Every receptor here comes from a woman between 18 and 29 years old with acute or convalescent COVID-19.

V and J are TRBV9 and TRBJ2-1; TRBD2 matches at 8 bases. The CDR3 has 14 amino acids. Germline CDR1 SGDLS, CDR2 YYNGEE. The V gene end was trimmed by 0 bases and the J gene end by 4 bases; junction bases not matched to a gene: 0. CDR3 loop: CASSVGGGYNEQFF. The CDR3 DNA follows: TGTGCCAGCAGCGTAGGCGGGGGGTACAATGAGCAGTTCTTC. Filled out from reference TRBV9 and TRBJ2-1, the complete variable domain reads DSGVTQTPKHLITATGQRVTLRCSPRSGDLSVYWYQQSLDQGLQFLIQYYNGEERAKGNILERFSAQQFPDLHSELNLSSLELGDSALYFCASSVGGGYNEQFFGPGTRLTVL.

The chain joins TRBV9 to TRBJ1-6; D possibly corresponds to TRBD1 (5 bases). The CDR3 totals 16 residues. Germline CDR1 reads SGDLS; CDR2 reads YYNGEE. Trimming shortened V by 7 bases and J by 3 bases, and 17 bases separated the two germline ends. CDR3 sequence reads: CASPFGYRGYNSPLHF. CDR3 coding DNA: TGTGCCAGCCCCTTTGGGTATAGGGGCTATAATTCACCCCTCCACTTT.

The genes are TRBV30 and TRBJ1-3; D unclear. Germline values: CDR1 GTSNPN, CDR2 SVGIG (reference sequence). V lost 4 bases to trimming and J lost 3 bases, with 7 bases between them. The CDR3 totals 12 residues. CDR3 bases: TGTGCCTGGACGGCAGGTGGAAACACCATATATTTT. It specifies CAWTAGGNTIYF.

V and J are TRBV19 and TRBJ1-1; 8 bases agree with TRBD1. V dropped 3 bases and J dropped 5; count of bases not matched to a gene: 11. This CDR3 spans 16 amino acids. From germline, CDR1 is LNHDA and CDR2 SQIVND (reference sequence). CDR3 in amino acids: CASSMDRAEGGTEAFF. The CDR3 nucleotides read TGTGCCAGTAGTATGGACAGGGCGGAGGGGGGAACTGAAGCTTTCTTT.

The J gene is TRBJ1-1, the V gene TRBV12-3 or TRBV12-4; no reliable D call. The CDR3 runs 13 residues. V lost 4 bases and J 1 base, leaving 7 bases between the germline ends. CDR3 nucleotide sequence: TGTGCCAGCAGTTCTGCAGAGAACACTGAAGCTTTCTTT. Translating gives CASSSAENTEAFF.

The V gene is TRBV12-5, the J gene TRBJ1-4, with TRBD1 matching over 11 bases. Germline CDR1 reads LGHNT; CDR2 reads FRNRAP. CDR3 length: 13 amino acids. V shed 10 bases, J shed 8 bases, and the junction held 6 bases outside the gene matches. The CDR3 DNA reads as TGTGCTACCCAGGGACAGGGGGACGAAAAACTGTTTTTT. Protein product: CATQGQGDEKLFF.

The chain uses TRBV6-5 and TRBJ1-1, with 9 bases lining up with TRBD1. CDR3 length: 14 amino acids. Losses at the gene ends were 2 bases for V and 7 bases for J; bases not matched to a gene: 5. Germline V gene sequence: CDR1 MNHEY, CDR2 SVGAGI. CDR3 coding DNA: TGTGCCAGCAGTTACGGGACAGGGATGGGTGAAGCTTTCTTT. It translates to CASSYGTGMGEAFF.

The genes are TRBV19 and TRBJ2-3; TRBD1 agrees at 7 bases. The CDR3 consists of 15 residues. Per the germline V gene, CDR1 is LNHDA and CDR2 is SQIVND (reference sequence). J gave up 10 bases and V 6 bases, and 16 bases lay outside the gene matches. In DNA, the CDR3 is TGTGCCAGTAGAAGCACGGGACAGACTCTTATTGCGCAGTATTTT. Amino acid sequence: CASRSTGQTLIAQYF.

The table lists this clone with a count of one. The chain employs TRBV27 and TRBJ2-2, with 7 bases matching TRBD2. Germline CDR1 and CDR2: MNHEY and SMNVEV (reference sequence). With 5 bases clipped from V and 7 bases from J, the junction kept 7 bases outside the gene matches. This CDR3 region has 14 residues. CDR3 nucleotides: TGTGCCAGCAGTAGCCAGCCGGGGGGCGGGGAGCTGTTTTTT. Translated: CASSSQPGGGELFF.